This T cell receptor (beta chain) appears in the sequencing data of a study of regulatory T cells in long-lasting Graves disease. Overall study findings and caveats: The TCR repertoire of persistent Graves' patients was less diverse than that of newly diagnosed ones. Persistent disease preferred TRBV28, TRBJ1-2 and TRBJ2-5.

The sample's time point: persistent/refractory GD, antithyroid drugs over 5 years with positive TRAb. After RNA was extracted from PBMCs, the TCR library was made from it. The CDR3 spans 14 residues. Germline V gene sequence: CDR1 MDHEN, CDR2 SYDVKM. With 9 bases removed from V and 4 bases from J, the gap between germline ends came to 18 bases. Worth noting for this clonotype: No antigen is known for it.

With iRepertoire HTBI primers and Arm-PCR of CDR3 regions, TCR beta libraries were built. TCRdb recomputed calls from the multiplex PCR reads with MiXCR, one row per CDR3 protein. Among 350,000 to 500,000 distinct CDR3 sequences listed, around a fifth were seen once. This sequence was found in a female donor with Graves disease. The sequencing here drew on peripheral blood mononuclear cells (PBMCs), taken when the disease was refractory, from a patient treated with antithyroid drugs. The J gene is TRBJ1-1, the V gene TRBV28, with D hard to call. CDR3 bases: TGTGCCAGTCCCCCGGGAGGGATGGGCACTGAAGCTTTCTTT. Its translation: CASPPGGMGTEAFF.